Included here is one T cell receptor (beta chain) sequence, with context. The antigen it recognizes is unknown. This may be a read error, as it is one base from a much larger clone. The TCR beta CDR3 regions were amplified from RNA transcripts. The first round of RT-PCR for the TCR CDR3 was performed with the HTBI primer set and the Qiagen OneStep RT-PCR kit. The libraries were constructed in a second round of multiplex PCR and then size-selected and purified. The libraries were sequenced on an Illumina HiSeq2000 using paired-end 100 bp reads. In the source study's methods: SOAPnuke was used to process the raw data, with reads discarded if the reads contained adapters or uncalled bases, had a mean Phred below 15, or lacked an exact constant-primer or identifier match. COPE v1.2.5 was used to merge high-quality paired reads, and clonotypes were defined as unique nucleotide sequences. Clonotypes were aligned to IMGT TRBV, TRBD and TRBJ reference segments using MiTCR v1.1. The analysis included only V-J combinations with a frequency above 0.0001, which together covered roughly 99% of the repertoires. The TCS score was defined as F50 (clonal expansion) divided by E x V (chaos), with BLOSUM62-based TCRdist calculated between CDR3 peptides within each V-J. Welch's t-statistics and random forest reduced just over 500 V-J features to roughly 13, which were used in a naive Bayes classifier (R e1071). In TCRdb, the public reads were trimmed at Q25 with fastp and aligned with MiXCR, with productive beta chains retained. Records with the same CDR3 protein are collapsed into one entry carrying the most frequent genes and DNA. The V and J calls and clone size are TCRdb's, not the authors'. The sample has approximately 360,000 distinct CDR3 sequences on record, 15% to 17% of them singletons. 25% to 30% of the sample is taken by the ten largest.

Hyperthyroidism patients were aged 18 to 65 years and newly diagnosed, with disease duration of less than 2 months. The study excluded patients with uncontrolled infections, other autoimmune diseases, pregnancy or lactation. Diagnoses relied on clinical symptoms, serum thyroxine and TRAb, thyroid ultrasound and orbital computed tomography. For progressor patients, blood was drawn at the first diagnosis of hyperthyroidism, before any ophthalmopathy symptoms had appeared. PBMCs were isolated from 10 ml of fresh peripheral blood by Ficoll-Paque density gradient centrifugation. Progressor patients were defined as those initially diagnosed with Graves' hyperthyroidism in whom ophthalmopathy developed during follow-up. Trizol reagent was used to extract total RNA, and RNA quality was then checked on an Agilent 2100 Bioanalyzer. The CDR3 contains 13 residues, cysteine and phenylalanine counted. Left in the record is the CDR3 DNA by itself, 39 bases read in frame from the first base. The V and J ends are trimmed by 4 bases and 7 bases, leaving 13 bases between them. The germline V gene provides CDR1 SGHDT and CDR2 YYEEEE.

This sample is part of a study of T cells in Graves' hyperthyroidism and ophthalmopathy (dated by TCRdb to about 2019). About the investigation overall: Peripheral blood samples were taken at the time of initial diagnosis, prior to any treatment. TCR Vbeta CDR3 sequencing of 135 peripheral blood samples (under 45 ophthalmopathy, 75 hyperthyroidism and around 17 progressor patients) is reported in the paper. After blood sampling, hyperthyroidism patients were treated with methimazole at a starting dose of 30 mg daily, and ophthalmopathy patients were treated with high-dose intravenous methylprednisolone. A discovery cohort of roughly 96 patients, about 44 with Graves' ophthalmopathy and about 58 with stable Graves' hyperthyroidism, was used to find distinguishing TCR V-J signatures. Prospective prediction of ophthalmopathy was tested in an independent validation cohort of fewer than 20 hyperthyroidism patients and approximately 17 patients who later progressed to ophthalmopathy. In about six Graves' hyperthyroidism patients, the study also compared T-cell repertoires from thyroid tissue with T-cell repertoires from blood. The 100 or so discovery patients were randomly split 7:3 into training and test sets.

Points the paper makes about the study in general: A model built on a 13 V-J signature distinguished ophthalmopathy from stable hyperthyroidism, reaching 85% to 90% sensitivity and around 81% specificity in cross-validation and 80%/75% in testing. Sample size was not statistically predetermined, and investigators were not blinded to group allocation. In validation, progression to ophthalmopathy was predicted by the model with 70% to 71% sensitivity and nearly 75% specificity, a median of approximately 6.5 months before onset. Most expanded thyroid clonotypes (frequency above 0.001) were also detected in blood, suggesting blood repertoires may reflect thyroid immune responses.

Specimen: blood. This sequence originates from a woman between 18 and 30 years old with Graves' hyperthyroidism that later progressed to Graves' ophthalmopathy. The chain is encoded by TRBV5-6 joined to TRBJ2-3, and TRBD2 may be the D gene, going by 5 matching bases. The CDR3 protein: CASSVRGPHTQYF. The DNA sequence is TGTGCCAGCAGCGTCCGAGGGCCACATACGCAGTATTTT.